One TCR beta chain is described in this entry. What it recognizes is unknown. In the source study's methods: Filtering differed for immunoSEQ, which gave only junction sequences without quality scores. Profiling relied on immunoSEQ multiplex PCR, and the TCRdb table lists in-frame clones only, not all of them. That table furnishes V, J and clone size, whereas the DNA furnished D and trimming. The data hold a few hundred thousand clones, with 97% observed a single time. This specimen comes from a study of shared clonotypes between healthy human individuals. Broader study findings: In general, naive subsets displayed greater estimated richness than memory subsets did. Some clonotypes were shared by all four sorted-subset donors, while others were not shared. The non-shared ones had lower generation probabilities than the shared ones.

From CD4+ cells came CD45RA+ naive and CD45RA-negative memory subsets. The CDR3 runs 15 residues. V lost 3 bases and J lost 6; bases outside the gene matches: 10. The V gene's germline CDR1 is LNHDA and CDR2 SQIVND (reference sequence). V gene TRBV19 combines with J gene TRBJ2-5; 7 bases map to TRBD1. Source material: naive CD4+ T cells sorted from blood. Subset specified: CD45RA+ positively selected. The sequence was collected from a woman in her twenties or thirties in good health. The CDR3: CASSIVLQGSKTQYF. CDR3 coding DNA: TGTGCCAGTAGTATCGTCCTACAGGGGTCCAAGACCCAGTACTTC.